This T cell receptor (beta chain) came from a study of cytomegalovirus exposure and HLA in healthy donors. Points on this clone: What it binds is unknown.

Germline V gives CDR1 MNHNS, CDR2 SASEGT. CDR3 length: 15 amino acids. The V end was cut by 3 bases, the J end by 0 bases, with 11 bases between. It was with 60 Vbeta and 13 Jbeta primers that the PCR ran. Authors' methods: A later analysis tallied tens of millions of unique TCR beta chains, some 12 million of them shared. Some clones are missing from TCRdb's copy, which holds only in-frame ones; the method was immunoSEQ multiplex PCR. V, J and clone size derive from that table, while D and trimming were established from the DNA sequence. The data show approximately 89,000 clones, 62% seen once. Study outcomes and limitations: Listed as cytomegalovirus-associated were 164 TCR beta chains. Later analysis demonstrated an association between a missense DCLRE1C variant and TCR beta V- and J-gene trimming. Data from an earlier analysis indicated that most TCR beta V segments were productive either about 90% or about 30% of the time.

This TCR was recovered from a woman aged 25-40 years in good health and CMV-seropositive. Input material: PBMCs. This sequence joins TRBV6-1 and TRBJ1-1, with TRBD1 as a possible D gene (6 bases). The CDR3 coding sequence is TGTGCCAGCAGTGACAGGGACACCTTGAACACTGAAGCTTTCTTT. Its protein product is CASSDRDTLNTEAFF.